These 11 T cell receptor beta chains were all obtained from the same sample, sequenced in a study of response to subunit inactivated influenza vaccine. From the RT-PCR reads, TCRdb called clonotypes with MiXCR, one entry per CDR3 protein. The sample lists under 850,000 distinct CDR3 sequences; under 20% were seen once. Source: PBMCs from blood, taken 5 days after vaccination. All receptors derive from a man in his fifties who received an inactivated influenza vaccine.

In its sample, this clonotype was seen many times. The V call is TRBV2, the J call TRBJ2-7, with D perhaps matching TRBD1 (6 bases). The CDR3 covers 14 residues. Germline V CDR1 and CDR2: SNHLY, FYNNEI. Trimming took off 6 bases at V and 4 bases at J, with 16 bases between the two ends. The CDR3 region is CASRASGVRYEQYF. CDR3 coding DNA: TGTGCCAGCAGGGCCTCAGGGGTGAGGTACGAGCAGTACTTC.

This rearrangement joins TRBV7-9 to TRBJ1-1; 11 bases line up with TRBD1. Germline V lookup: CDR1 SEHNR, CDR2 FQNEAQ (reference sequence). After removal of 10 bases from V and 5 bases from J, the junction contained 3 bases not matched to a gene. The CDR3 runs 12 residues. The CDR3 here is CATDRGQTEAFF. The CDR3 bases are TGTGCCACGGACAGGGGGCAAACTGAAGCTTTCTTT.

The chain couples TRBV6-5 to TRBJ2-3; 13 nucleotides match TRBD2. V lost 0 bases to trimming and J lost 8 bases; unmatched junction nucleotides: 2. The germline gives CDR1 MNHEY, CDR2 SVGAGI. The length of the CDR3 is 15 residues. CDR3 amino acids: CASSYSTSGRSTQYF. The CDR3 DNA follows: TGTGCCAGCAGTTACTCGACTAGCGGGAGGTCTACGCAGTATTTT.

This rearrangement joins TRBV18 to TRBJ2-2; maybe TRBD1 (5 bases). CDR1 and CDR2 from the germline V gene are KGHSH and LQKENI. V shed 2 bases and J shed 8 bases, with 15 bases lying between them. The CDR3 is 15 residues long. The CDR3 nucleotides read TGTGCCAGCTCACCAACTGGACACCTACAAGGGGAGCTGTTTTTT. Encoded protein: CASSPTGHLQGELFF. The whole variable domain, remainder taken from reference TRBV18 and TRBJ2-2, is NAGVMQNPRHLVRRRGQEARLRCSPMKGHSHVYWYRQLPEEGLKFMVYLQKENIIDESGMPKERFSAEFPKEGPSILRIQQVVRGDSAAYFCASSPTGHLQGELFFGEGSRLTVL.

The CDR3 DNA reads TGTGCCAGCAGCCAAGATAGCAGGGGAAGCACAGATACGCAGTATTTT. Amino acids: CASSQDSRGSTDTQYF. The chain is built from TRBV3-1 and TRBJ2-3, with D tentatively TRBD1 (6 bases). Germline CDR1 LGHDT, CDR2 YNNKEL (reference sequence). This CDR3 is 16 amino acids long. Trimming left V 0 bases short and J 0 bases short, with 10 bases between.

The chain recombines TRBV12-3 or TRBV12-4 with TRBJ2-5, with D possibly matching TRBD1 (5 bases). This CDR3 has 14 residues. V lost 7 bases and J lost 7, with 19 bases in between. CDR3 DNA: TGTGCCAGCACCCAGGGCAGGAAGCTCGGGACCCAGTACTTC. It encodes CASTQGRKLGTQYF.

This clonotype was observed at least ten times. The rearrangement links TRBV29-1 to TRBJ2-7; D may be TRBD1 or TRBD2 (5 bases each). This CDR3 is built from 12 residues. V was clipped by 2 bases and J by 2 bases, with 7 bases between them. CDR1 and CDR2 (germline): SQVTM, ANQGSEA. CDR3 residues: CSVELGPYEQYF. The DNA for the CDR3 is TGCAGCGTTGAATTGGGACCCTACGAGCAGTACTTC.

The J gene is TRBJ2-7, the V gene TRBV12-3 or TRBV12-4, with D tentatively TRBD1 (7 bases). This CDR3 region has 13 residues. V lost 1 base and J 7 bases, leaving 11 bases between the germline ends. The CDR3 loop reads CASSLEGAGEQYF. In nucleotides, the CDR3 is TGTGCCAGCAGTTTAGAGGGGGCGGGGGAGCAGTACTTC.

This clonotype has a count of ten or more. The chain is built from TRBV11-2 and TRBJ1-2, with TRBD1 as a possible D gene (5 bases). V lost 5 bases to trimming and J lost 4 bases, with 8 bases between them. The CDR3 sequence is 12 residues long. Germline V gene data show CDR1 as SGHAT and CDR2 as FQNNGV. The CDR3 sequence: CASSPDSYGYTF. The CDR3 DNA sequence: TGTGCCAGCAGCCCTGACAGCTATGGCTACACCTTC.

This clonotype was seen only a few times. The chain employs TRBV10-3 and TRBJ2-3; 10 bases match TRBD2. Germline trimming cut 10 bases from V and 5 bases from J; bases unmatched to any gene: 15. The CDR3 is 16 amino acids. Germline V CDR1 and CDR2: ENHRY, SYGVKD. The CDR3 reads CATAHLSSGSGDTQYF. The CDR3 DNA sequence: TGTGCCACTGCCCACCTATCTAGCGGGAGTGGAGATACGCAGTATTTT.

This clonotype was picked up a small number of times. The chain is built from TRBV20-1 and TRBJ2-1; perhaps TRBD2 as D (5 bases). The germline V gene has CDR1 DFQATT and CDR2 SNEGSKA (reference sequence). V gave up 4 bases and J gave up 8 bases, with 15 bases separating them. The CDR3 spans 13 residues. The CDR3 bases are TGCAGTGCTACCGAGGGTAGCAACTATGAGCAGTTCTTC. This gives the protein CSATEGSNYEQFF.